These 9 T cell receptor beta chains share one sample of origin, sequenced in a study of tumor-infiltrating lymphocytes in primary liver carcinoma. Both blood RNA, taken from unsorted whole blood, and germline DNA were extracted. Priming with a constant-region primer yielded TCR beta cDNA from 400 to 550 ng total RNA. Employing slightly modified ARM-PCR, three nested multiplex PCR rounds were run, and these gave rise to the TCR beta libraries. Forward primers for TRBV1-TRBV30 and a C-beta reverse primer served the first two PCR rounds, at roughly 10 cycles each. In TCRdb, the multiplex PCR reads were re-called with MiXCR into one record per CDR3 protein. The sample includes 310,000 or so distinct CDR3 sequences, around 50% of them seen just once. The material sequenced was peripheral blood. These receptors all stem from a woman in her thirties with primary liver carcinoma and hepatitis B virus infection.

This clonotype was detected only once. The CDR3 does not end in the conserved phenylalanine or tryptophan, so this is likely a read error. This sequence joins TRBV5-6 and TRBJ1-1, with D perhaps matching TRBD1 (5 bases). Trimming took 2 bases from V and 6 from J, leaving 17 bases between them. The length of the CDR3 is 15 residues. Germline CDR1 reads SGHDT; CDR2 reads YYEEEE. The CDR3 protein is CASSFLQSGTAEAFL. The CDR3 DNA is TGTGCCAGCAGCTTTTTGCAATCGGGGACTGCTGAAGCTTTCCTT.

This clonotype was detected ten times or more. The rearrangement joins TRBV21-1 to TRBJ2-2; the D call of TRBD1 is as the table states it, not checked on the DNA. TRBV21-1 counts as a pseudogene. CDR3 length equals 16 residues. The CDR3 region has the DNA TGTGCCAGCAGCAAGAAGGACAGGGCCCGCACCGGGGAGCTGTTTTTT. Translated, it gives CASSKKDRARTGELFF.

Concerning this clonotype itself: A much larger clone sits a single nucleotide away, making a read error possible. The chain is built from TRBV6-5 and TRBJ1-2; no clear D. Germline V lookup: CDR1 MNHEY, CDR2 SVGAGI. This CDR3 is 15 amino acids long. As DNA, the CDR3 is TGTGTCAGCAGTCCTACGCTGGATTCGGCGGTGGGCTACACCTTC. Translating it yields CVSSPTLDSAVGYTF.

Comment on this clonotype: Given a much more abundant clone one base away, this may be a read error. The conserved final phenylalanine or tryptophan is absent from the CDR3, which likely points to a read error. This chain uses TRBV6-5 with TRBJ2-7; 13 bases match TRBD2. Losses at the gene ends were 5 bases for V and 3 bases for J; bases not matched to a gene: 10. CDR1 MNHEY and CDR2 SVGAGI come from the germline V gene. The CDR3 covers 17 residues. The CDR3 coding sequence is TGTGCCAGCAGTCGGACTAGCGGGAGAAAGTCCGTCTACGAGCAGTACCTC. Its protein product is CASSRTSGRKSVYEQYL.

With regard to this clonotype: A read error is possible here, since a much larger clone lies one base away. The chain employs TRBV6-5 and TRBJ1-1; D is ambiguous. The CDR3 consists of 14 residues. In germline, CDR1 is MNHEY, CDR2 SVGAGI. The CDR3 DNA sequence: TGTGCCAGCAGTCCGCTGACCCGGAACACTGAAGCTCTCTTT. It codes for CASSPLTRNTEALF.

Turning to this clonotype: The junction departs from the called germline gene at one end, perhaps through a read error. The V gene is TRBV12-3 or TRBV12-4, the J gene TRBJ2-1; D is possibly TRBD1 (6 bases). The CDR3 consists of 15 residues. The CDR3 DNA reads as TGTGCCACCTCCGAGGGGACACTGAGCGACAATGGGCAGTTCTTC. It yields the protein CATSEGTLSDNGQFF.

About this clonotype: One junction end disagrees with the germline gene, perhaps due to a read error. CDR3 in amino acids: CSAAGTVNSYEQYF. The CDR3 nucleotides are TGTAGCGCTGCGGGGACAGTGAACTCCTACGAGCAGTACTTC. The chain recombines TRBV29-1 with TRBJ2-7; D is possibly TRBD1 (7 bases). Germline V gene lookup returns CDR1 SQVTM and CDR2 ANQGSEA. The CDR3 is 14 residues long.

The chain employs TRBV18 and TRBJ1-5, with a possible D match to TRBD1 (6 bases). The CDR3 is 14 residues long. V was pared by 2 bases and J by 15 bases, with 20 bases between. The germline V gene encodes CDR1 KGHSH and CDR2 LQKENI. The CDR3 reads CASSPYPGEWTWHF. Written as DNA, the CDR3 is TGTGCCAGCTCACCATATCCAGGGGAATGGACCTGGCATTTT.

In its sample, this clonotype was seen once. This chain's CDR3 is CASSSPLKDSPKHYNEQYF. As DNA, the CDR3 is TGTGCCAGCAGCTCCCCTTTGAAGGACAGCCCCAAGCACTACAATGAGCAGTACTTC. This sequence joins TRBV7-8 and TRBJ2-7, with D maybe TRBD1 (6 bases). Per germline, CDR1 SGHVS and CDR2 FQNEAQ. V was shortened by 4 bases and J by 7 bases, with 32 bases between the two germline ends. The CDR3 has 19 amino acids. Looking up the rest from reference TRBV7-8 and TRBJ2-7 gives the full variable domain: GAGVSQSPRYKVAKRGQDVALRCDPISGHVSLFWYQQALGQGPEFLTYFQNEAQLDKSGLPSDRFFAERPEGSVSTLKIQRTQQEDSAVYLCASSSPLKDSPKHYNEQYFGPGTRLTVT.